A few counts support the clone carrying this T cell receptor beta chain. What it recognizes is unknown. Amplification targeted TCR beta CDR3 regions from RNA transcripts. A first-round RT-PCR of the TCR CDR3 used the HTBI primer set. Each CDR3 protein gets one entry after TCRdb re-called the multiplex PCR reads with MiXCR. The sample holds hundreds of thousands of distinct CDR3 sequences; about 15% are singletons and the top ten take roughly 10%. This record comes from a study of T cells in Graves' hyperthyroidism and ophthalmopathy. Whole-study findings and limits: The authors' 13 V-J model separated ophthalmopathy from stable hyperthyroidism.

V was cut by 1 base and J by 0 bases, with 22 bases left in between. There are 19 residues in the CDR3. From germline, CDR1 is LNHNV and CDR2 YYDKDF (reference sequence). The J gene is TRBJ2-7, the V gene TRBV15; weak D call: TRBD1 (6 bases). Sequencing was performed on blood. This clonotype was obtained from a woman aged 18-35 years with Graves' hyperthyroidism. Written as DNA, the CDR3 is TGTGCCACCAGCAGAGGGATTGGGGGCCGCCTAAACAGCTCCTACGAGCAGTACTTC. It is translated as CATSRGIGGRLNSSYEQYF.